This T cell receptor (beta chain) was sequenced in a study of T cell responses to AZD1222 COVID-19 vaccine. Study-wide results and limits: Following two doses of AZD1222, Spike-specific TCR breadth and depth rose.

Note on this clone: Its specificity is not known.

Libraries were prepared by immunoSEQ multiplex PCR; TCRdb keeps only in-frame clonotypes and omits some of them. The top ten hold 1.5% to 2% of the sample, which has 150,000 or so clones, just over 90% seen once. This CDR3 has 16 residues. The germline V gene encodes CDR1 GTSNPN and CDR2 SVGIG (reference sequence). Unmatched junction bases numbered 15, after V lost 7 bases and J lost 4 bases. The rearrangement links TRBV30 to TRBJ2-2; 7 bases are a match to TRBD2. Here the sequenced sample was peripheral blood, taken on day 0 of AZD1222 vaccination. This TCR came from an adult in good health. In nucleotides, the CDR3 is TGTGCCTCCGGTTTATCTGGCGGGAGTATCACCGGGGAGCTGTTTTTT. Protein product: CASGLSGGSITGELFF.